The 3 T cell receptor beta chains in this list originate from one sample, sequenced in a study of response to subunit inactivated influenza vaccine. TCRdb recomputed calls from the RT-PCR reads with MiXCR, one row per CDR3 protein. The sample consists of some 850,000 distinct CDR3 sequences, around a sixth of them appearing once. This specimen was PBMCs from blood, taken approximately 5 days after vaccination. These receptors were collected from a man in his fifties or sixties who received an inactivated influenza vaccine.

This chain connects TRBV27 to TRBJ2-7, with 7 bases lining up with TRBD1. The CDR3 contains 16 residues. From germline, CDR1 is MNHEY and CDR2 SMNVEV (reference sequence). V lost 0 bases to trimming and J lost 1 base; unmatched junction nucleotides: 6. Here the CDR3 DNA reads TGTGCCAGCAGTTTATCGGGACAGATCCTTTCCTACGAGCAGTACTTC. This translates into CASSLSGQILSYEQYF.

The chain combines TRBV28 with TRBJ2-3; D gene unclear. V gave up 6 bases and J gave up 3 bases, with 16 bases separating them. There are 15 residues in the CDR3. CDR1 and CDR2 (germline): MDHEN, SYDVKM. The CDR3 sequence: CASSTTSWVTDTQYF. As DNA, the CDR3 is TGTGCCAGCAGCACCACCAGTTGGGTGACAGATACGCAGTATTTT.

The chain carries TRBV12-3 or TRBV12-4 and TRBJ1-1, with D possibly TRBD1 on 5 matching bases. The CDR3 extends over 13 amino acids. Trimming pared 6 bases from V and 0 bases from J, leaving 8 bases between. As DNA, the CDR3 is TGTGCCAGCAGGGGACGGGTGAACACTGAAGCTTTCTTT. This sequence encodes CASRGRVNTEAFF.